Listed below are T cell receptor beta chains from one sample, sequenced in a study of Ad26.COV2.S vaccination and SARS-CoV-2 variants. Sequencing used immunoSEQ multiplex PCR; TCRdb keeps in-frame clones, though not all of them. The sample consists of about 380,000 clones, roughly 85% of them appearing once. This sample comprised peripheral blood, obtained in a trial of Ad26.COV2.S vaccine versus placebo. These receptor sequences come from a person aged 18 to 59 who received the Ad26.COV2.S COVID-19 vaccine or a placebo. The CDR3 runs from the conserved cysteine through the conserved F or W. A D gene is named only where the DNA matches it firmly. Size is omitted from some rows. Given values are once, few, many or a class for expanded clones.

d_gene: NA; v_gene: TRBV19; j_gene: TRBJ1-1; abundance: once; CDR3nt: TGTGCCAGTATACGACCCGGTAGACTGAACACTGAAGCTTTCTTT; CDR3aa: CASIRPGRLNTEAFF
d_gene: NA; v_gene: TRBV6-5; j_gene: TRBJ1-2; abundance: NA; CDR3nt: TGTGCCAGCAGTTACTCGTCCGGGGGCTATGGCTACACCTTC; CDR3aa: CASSYSSGGYGYTF
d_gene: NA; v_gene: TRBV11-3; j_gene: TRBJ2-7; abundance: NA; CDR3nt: TGTGCCAGCAGCTTAGTCAGGGCATCCTACGAGCAGTACTTC; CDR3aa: CASSLVRASYEQYF
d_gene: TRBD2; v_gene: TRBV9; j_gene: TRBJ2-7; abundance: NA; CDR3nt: TGTGCCAGCAGCCCTTGGGCTAGCGGGGTCTACGAGCAGTACTTC; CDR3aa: CASSPWASGVYEQYF
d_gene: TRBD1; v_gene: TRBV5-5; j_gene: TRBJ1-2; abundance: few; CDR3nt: TGTGCCAGCAGACCGACAGGGGGCTATGGCTACACCTTC; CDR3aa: CASRPTGGYGYTF
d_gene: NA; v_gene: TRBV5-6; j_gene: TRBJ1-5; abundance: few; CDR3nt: TGTGCCAGCAGCTTGGGAGGACGGTTGCAGCCCCAGCATTTT; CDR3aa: CASSLGGRLQPQHF
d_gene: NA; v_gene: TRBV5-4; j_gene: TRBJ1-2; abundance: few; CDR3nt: TGTGCCAGCAGCTTTGGGCCTATCTATGGCTACACCTTC; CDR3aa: CASSFGPIYGYTF
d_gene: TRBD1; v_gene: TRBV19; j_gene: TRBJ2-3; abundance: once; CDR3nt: TGTGCCAGTAGGAATAACGGACAGGGGGGCACAGATACGCAGTATTTT; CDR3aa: CASRNNGQGGTDTQYF
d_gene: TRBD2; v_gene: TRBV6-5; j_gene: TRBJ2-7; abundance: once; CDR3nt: TGTGCCACCTGGGATAGCGGGAGGGGATACGAGCAGTACTTC; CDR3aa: CATWDSGRGYEQYF
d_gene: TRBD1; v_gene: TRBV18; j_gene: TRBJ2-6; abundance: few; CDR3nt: TGTGCCAGCTCACCAAGGACAGGGGGCAGGAGCTCTGGGGCCAACGTCCTGACTTTC; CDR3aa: CASSPRTGGRSSGANVLTF
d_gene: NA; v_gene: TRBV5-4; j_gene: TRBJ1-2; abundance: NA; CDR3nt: TGTGCCAGCAGCACCGTTGGGGGGGCGCTGGATGGCTACACCTTC; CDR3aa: CASSTVGGALDGYTF
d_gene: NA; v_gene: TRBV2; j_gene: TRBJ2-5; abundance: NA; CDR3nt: TGTGCCAGCAGTGAACTAGCCCAAGAGACCCAGTACTTC; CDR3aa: CASSELAQETQYF
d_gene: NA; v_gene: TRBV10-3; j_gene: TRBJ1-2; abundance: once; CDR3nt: TGTGCCATCAGGAAGGATCTAGAACATGGCTACACCTTC; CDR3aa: CAIRKDLEHGYTF
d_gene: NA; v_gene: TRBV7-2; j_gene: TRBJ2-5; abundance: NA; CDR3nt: TGTGCCAGCACCTCTCTTCCGAAGACCCAGTACTTC; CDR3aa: CASTSLPKTQYF
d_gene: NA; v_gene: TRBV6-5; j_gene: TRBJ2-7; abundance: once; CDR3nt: TGTGCCACCGACTACCGACGGAGCTACGAGCAGTACTTC; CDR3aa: CATDYRRSYEQYF
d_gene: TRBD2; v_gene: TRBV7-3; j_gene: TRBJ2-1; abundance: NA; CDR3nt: TGTGCCAGCAGTAGCGGGGGGTCCTCCTACAATGAGCAGTTCTTC; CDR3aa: CASSSGGSSYNEQFF
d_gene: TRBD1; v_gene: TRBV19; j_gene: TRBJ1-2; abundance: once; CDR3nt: TGTGCCAGTAGTATGGCAGGGGGATACTATGGCTACACCTTC; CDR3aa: CASSMAGGYYGYTF
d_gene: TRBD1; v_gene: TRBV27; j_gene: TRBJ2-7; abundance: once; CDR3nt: TGTGCCAGCAGTTTATCGAGAGTGCGTCGGTGGACAGGGGAATACGAGCAGTACTTC; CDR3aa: CASSLSRVRRWTGEYEQYF
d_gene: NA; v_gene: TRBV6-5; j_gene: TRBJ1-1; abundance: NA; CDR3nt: TGTGCCAGCAGCTCCTCCCCGGGGGGGAACACTGAAGCTTTCTTT; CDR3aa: CASSSSPGGNTEAFF